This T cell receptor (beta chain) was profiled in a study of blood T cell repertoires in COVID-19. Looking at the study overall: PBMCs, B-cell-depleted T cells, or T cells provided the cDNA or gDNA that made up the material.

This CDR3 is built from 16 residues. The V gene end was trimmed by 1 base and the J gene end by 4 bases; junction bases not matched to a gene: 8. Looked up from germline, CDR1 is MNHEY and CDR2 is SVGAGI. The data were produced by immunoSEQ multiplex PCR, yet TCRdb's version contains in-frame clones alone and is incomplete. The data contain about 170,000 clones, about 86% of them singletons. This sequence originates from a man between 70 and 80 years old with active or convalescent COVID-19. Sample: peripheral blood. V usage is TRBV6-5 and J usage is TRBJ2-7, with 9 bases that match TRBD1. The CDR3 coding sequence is TGTGCCAGCAGTTACTTATCCGGGACAGGGACGTACGAGCAGTACTTC. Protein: CASSYLSGTGTYEQYF.